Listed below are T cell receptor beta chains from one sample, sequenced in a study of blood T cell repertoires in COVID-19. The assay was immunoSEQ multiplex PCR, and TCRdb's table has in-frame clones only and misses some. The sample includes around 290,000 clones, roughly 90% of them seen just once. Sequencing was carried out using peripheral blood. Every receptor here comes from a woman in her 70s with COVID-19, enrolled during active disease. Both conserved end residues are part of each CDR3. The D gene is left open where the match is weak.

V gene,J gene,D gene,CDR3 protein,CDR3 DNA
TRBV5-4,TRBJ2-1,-,CASSFHGVVSYNEQFF,TGTGCCAGCAGCTTCCACGGGGTGGTATCCTACAATGAGCAGTTCTTC
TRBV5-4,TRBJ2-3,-,CASSLAGWGGLDTQYF,TGTGCCAGCAGCTTGGCCGGGTGGGGGGGCCTAGATACGCAGTATTTT
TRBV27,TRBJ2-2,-,CATGRGNTGELFF,TGTGCCACCGGCAGAGGTAACACCGGGGAGCTGTTTTTT
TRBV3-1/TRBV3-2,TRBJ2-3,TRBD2,CASSQDPTSGGMLNQLDTQYF,TGTGCCAGCAGCCAAGATCCCACTAGCGGGGGGATGCTTAATCAATTAGATACGCAGTATTTT
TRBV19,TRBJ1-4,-,CASRLRGVEEKLFF,TGTGCCAGTAGACTACGGGGGGTGGAGGAAAAACTGTTTTTT
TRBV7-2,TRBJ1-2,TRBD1,CASSLIGGEGYTF,TGTGCCAGCAGCTTAATAGGGGGCGAGGGCTACACCTTC
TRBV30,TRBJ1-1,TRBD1,CAWSRDRDTEAFF,TGTGCCTGGAGTAGGGACAGGGACACTGAAGCTTTCTTT
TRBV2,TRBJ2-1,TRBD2,CACWTSGASYNEQFF,TGTGCCTGCTGGACTAGCGGGGCCTCCTACAATGAGCAGTTCTTC
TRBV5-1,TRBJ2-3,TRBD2,CASSLASGGTTDTQYF,TGCGCCAGCAGCTTGGCTAGCGGGGGGACCACAGATACGCAGTATTTT
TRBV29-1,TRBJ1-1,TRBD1,CSVEQGALLAFF,TGCAGCGTTGAGCAGGGGGCGCTTCTGGCTTTCTTT
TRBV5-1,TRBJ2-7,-,CASSSDWGRRLVGTDEQYF,TGCGCCAGCAGCTCGGATTGGGGGAGGAGGCTCGTAGGTACGGACGAGCAGTACTTC
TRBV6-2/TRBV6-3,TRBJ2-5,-,CASSTRQQETQYF,TGTGCCAGCAGTACTCGACAGCAAGAGACCCAGTACTTC
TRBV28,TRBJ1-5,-,CASSSPGGSNQPQHF,TGTGCCAGCAGTTCCCCCGGAGGTAGCAATCAGCCCCAGCATTTT